These 24 T cell receptor beta chains were sequenced from one sample in a study of OX40 agonist ivuxolimab in advanced cancers. Generated by immunoSEQ multiplex PCR, the TCRdb table keeps only in-frame clones and is missing some. This table holds approximately 82,000 clones, just over 85% found once. The sample was CD4+ or CD8+ T cells sorted from blood, taken in a trial of the OX40 agonist ivuxolimab. The receptors were gathered from an adult with an advanced solid tumor such as melanoma, head and neck, liver or kidney cancer.

The V call is TRBV27, the J call TRBJ2-7, with D possibly matching TRBD2 (5 bases). This CDR3 contains 12 residues. Germline lookup yields CDR1 MNHEY and CDR2 SMNVEV (reference sequence). The germline V and J ends were trimmed by 3 bases and 6 bases, with 9 bases remaining between them. This CDR3 is CASSFSGSEQYF. CDR3 DNA sequence: TGTGCCAGCAGTTTTTCGGGGTCCGAGCAGTACTTC.

V gene TRBV7-2 combines with J gene TRBJ2-3; D tentatively reads TRBD1 or TRBD2 (6 bases each). This CDR3 is built from 15 residues. Deletions cut 5 bases from V and 5 bases from J, with 17 bases between. Per the germline V gene, CDR1 is SGHTA and CDR2 is FQGNSA. CDR3 protein: CASSTSRGRKDTQYF. Written as DNA, the CDR3 is TGTGCCAGCAGCACCTCGAGGGGGAGGAAAGATACGCAGTATTTT. The variable domain in full, completed from reference TRBV7-2 and TRBJ2-3, reads GAGVSQSPSNKVTEKGKDVELRCDPISGHTALYWYRQSLGQGLEFLIYFQGNSAPDKSGLPSDRFSAERTGGSVSTLTIQRTQQEDSAVYLCASSTSRGRKDTQYFGPGTRLTVL.

V gene TRBV28 combines with J gene TRBJ2-3; D ambiguous. V was trimmed by 2 bases and J by 0 bases, leaving 9 bases between them. The CDR3 is made up of 15 amino acids. CDR1 MDHEN and CDR2 SYDVKM come from the germline V gene. This CDR3 is CASSLRSSSTDTQYF. For the CDR3, the DNA is TGTGCCAGCAGTTTAAGGTCCTCTAGCACAGATACGCAGTATTTT.

The table lists this clone with a count of one. The chain employs TRBV5-1 and TRBJ2-3; D uncertain. The CDR3 has 16 amino acids. Germline CDR1 SGHRS, CDR2 YFSETQ. The ends were cut back, 0 bases at V and 2 bases at J, with 13 bases in the middle. CDR3 residues: CASSLDGQDDTDTQYF. The CDR3 DNA sequence: TGCGCCAGCAGCTTGGATGGCCAGGATGACACAGATACGCAGTATTTT.

The gene calls are TRBV9 and TRBJ2-7, with 11 bases fitting TRBD2. J was trimmed by 7 bases and V by 0 bases; bases with no gene match: 12. Germline lookup yields CDR1 SGDLS and CDR2 YYNGEE. The CDR3 has 17 residues. Here the CDR3 DNA reads TGTGCCAGCAGCGTAGCGATGGTTACTAGCGGGAGTATGGAGCAGTACTTC. Translating gives CASSVAMVTSGSMEQYF.

V is TRBV5-4 and J is TRBJ1-1; 7 nucleotides match TRBD1. J gave up 2 bases and V 3 bases, and 4 bases lay outside the gene matches. Germline CDR1 is SGHNT and CDR2 is YYREEE (reference sequence). The CDR3 spans 14 residues. CDR3 in amino acids: CASSSWTGNTEAFF. The DNA of the CDR3 is TGTGCCAGCAGCTCTTGGACAGGAAACACTGAAGCTTTCTTT. The entire variable domain, with the rest obtained from reference TRBV5-4 and TRBJ1-1, is as follows: ETGVTQSPTHLIKTRGQQVTLRCSSQSGHNTVSWYQQALGQGPQFIFQYYREEENGRGNFPPRFSGLQFPNYSSELNVNALELDDSALYLCASSSWTGNTEAFFGQGTRLTVV.

This clone turned up a few times. The chain combines TRBV10-3 with TRBJ2-1, with TRBD2 as a possible D gene (6 bases). The CDR3 runs 14 residues. Germline CDR1 is ENHRY and CDR2 is SYGVKD. Deletions cut 6 bases from V and 4 bases from J, with 13 bases between. The chain's CDR3 is CAISTGTGYNEQFF. The CDR3 nucleotides are TGTGCCATCAGCACCGGGACTGGTTACAATGAGCAGTTCTTC.

The rearrangement links TRBV29-1 to TRBJ2-1; TRBD2 agrees at 7 bases. The CDR3 has 14 residues. J lost 2 bases, V lost 4 bases, and 5 bases had no gene match. Germline lookup yields CDR1 SQVTM and CDR2 ANQGSEA. The CDR3 loop reads CSVVAGVAYNEQFF. The CDR3, as DNA: TGCAGCGTTGTGGCGGGAGTGGCCTACAATGAGCAGTTCTTC.

This chain joins TRBV6-5 and TRBJ2-7, with D possibly called TRBD1 or TRBD2 (5 bases each). The CDR3 is made up of 15 amino acids. Germline lookup yields CDR1 MNHEY and CDR2 SVGAGI. Between the trimmed V and J ends, which lost 2 bases and 6 bases, there was a span of 17 bases. In DNA, the CDR3 is TGTGCCAGCAGTTACGGGAGCAGGGCGTTAGGCGAGCAGTACTTC. Translating it yields CASSYGSRALGEQYF.

This chain joins TRBV7-3 and TRBJ2-1; 11 bases line up with TRBD2. The V gene end was trimmed by 5 bases and the J gene end by 6 bases; junction bases not matched to a gene: 9. CDR1 SGHTA and CDR2 FQGTGA come from the germline V gene. The CDR3 is 16 amino acids. CDR3 residues: CASSRSTSGNINEQFF. Here the CDR3 DNA reads TGTGCCAGCAGCCGCTCGACTAGCGGGAATATCAATGAGCAGTTCTTC.

The J gene is TRBJ2-7, the V gene TRBV7-6; D may be TRBD2 (6 bases). The germline CDR1 and CDR2 sequences are SGHVS and FNYEAQ. The germline V and J ends were trimmed by 5 bases and 7 bases, with 15 bases remaining between them. The CDR3 runs 13 residues. CDR3 loop: CASSLPSSGEQYF. CDR3 in DNA: TGTGCCAGCAGCCTACCATCCAGCGGGGAGCAGTACTTC. The full variable domain, its missing parts supplied by reference TRBV7-6 and TRBJ2-7, is GAGVSQSPRYKVTKRGQDVALRCDPISGHVSLYWYRQALGQGPEFLTYFNYEAQQDKSGLPNDRFSAERPEGSISTLTIQRTEQRDSAMYRCASSLPSSGEQYFGPGTRLTVT.

The chain has TRBV7-2 and TRBJ1-2; no reliable D call. Germline loops: CDR1 SGHTA, CDR2 FQGNSA. V lost 2 bases and J 0 bases, leaving 10 bases between the germline ends. This CDR3 region has 15 residues. CDR3: CASSLLRVTNYGYTF. The DNA for the CDR3 is TGTGCCAGCAGCTTACTCCGGGTGACTAACTATGGCTACACCTTC.

The rearrangement joins TRBV7-8 to TRBJ1-2; 7 bases agree with TRBD1. The CDR3 is 17 amino acids. Trimming removed 3 bases from V and 1 base from J; junction bases left unmatched: 11. CDR1 is SGHVS and CDR2 is FQNEAQ in the germline V gene. This CDR3 is CASSFQSTGAGNYGYTF. CDR3 nucleotides: TGTGCCAGCAGCTTCCAATCCACAGGGGCGGGTAACTATGGCTACACCTTC.

This chain uses TRBV5-6 with TRBJ1-1; TRBD1 might be the D (6 bases). This CDR3 region has 16 residues. In germline, CDR1 is SGHDT, CDR2 YYEEEE. The V gene lost 1 base and the J gene lost 0 bases, with 13 bases spanning the gap. CDR3 bases: TGTGCCAGCAGCTTGTGGGGGGGACACTTGAACACTGAAGCTTTCTTT. This translates into CASSLWGGHLNTEAFF.

V usage is TRBV15 and J usage is TRBJ2-1; no reliable D call. CDR1 is LNHNV, CDR2 YYDKDF, per germline (reference sequence). This CDR3 has 12 residues. Deletions cut 5 bases from V and 7 bases from J, with 9 bases between. This CDR3 is CATSLLLNEQFF. In DNA, the CDR3 is TGTGCCACCAGCCTACTGCTGAATGAGCAGTTCTTC.

This chain uses TRBV6-5 with TRBJ2-2, with 8 bases aligning to TRBD1. Germline V CDR1 and CDR2: MNHEY, SVGAGI. After removal of 6 bases from V and 5 bases from J, the junction contained 2 bases not matched to a gene. CDR3 length equals 13 residues. This CDR3 is CASRRTGTGELFF. The CDR3, as DNA: TGTGCCAGCAGAAGGACAGGGACCGGGGAGCTGTTTTTT.

The chain couples TRBV18 to TRBJ2-1; 7 bases line up with TRBD2. CDR3 length: 13 residues. V shed 4 bases and J 12 bases; nucleotides not matched to a gene: 9. Germline CDR1 and CDR2: KGHSH and LQKENI. The CDR3 here is CASSLRAGETQFF. The CDR3 DNA reads TGTGCCAGCTCACTTAGGGCGGGAGAGACGCAGTTCTTC. The variable domain in full, with the rest retrieved from reference TRBV18 and TRBJ2-1, is NAGVMQNPRHLVRRRGQEARLRCSPMKGHSHVYWYRQLPEEGLKFMVYLQKENIIDESGMPKERFSAEFPKEGPSILRIQQVVRGDSAAYFCASSLRAGETQFFGPGTRLTVL.

The V gene is TRBV2, the J gene TRBJ2-5; 10 bases are a match to TRBD2. The CDR3 extends over 15 amino acids. Germline CDR1 reads SNHLY; CDR2 reads FYNNEI. Trimming took 4 bases from V and 4 from J; bases not matched to a gene: 6. The CDR3 bases are TGTGCCAGCAGTGCCACTAGCGGGATATTAGAGACCCAGTACTTC. Its protein product is CASSATSGILETQYF.

The gene calls are TRBV10-1 and TRBJ2-7; D is perhaps TRBD1 or TRBD2 (5 bases each). The CDR3 consists of 17 residues. CDR1 is WNHNN and CDR2 is SYGVQD in the germline V gene (reference sequence). The V end lost 4 bases, the J end lost 4 bases, and 23 bases lay between the germline ends. The CDR3 loop is CASSGAGPPPRVYEQYF. DNA for the CDR3: TGCGCCAGCAGTGGGGCAGGGCCACCCCCGAGGGTTTACGAGCAGTACTTC.

V usage is TRBV6-6 and J usage is TRBJ2-7; 12 bases are shared with TRBD1. Germline loops: CDR1 MNHNY, CDR2 SVGAGI (reference sequence). The CDR3 contains 14 residues. V lost 2 bases, J lost 6 bases, and 2 bases stayed unmatched. The CDR3 nucleotides are TGTGCCAGCAGTTACGGGGACAGGGGGCTCGAGCAGTACTTC. It yields the protein CASSYGDRGLEQYF.

The chain recombines TRBV7-6 with TRBJ2-1, with TRBD2 matching 8 bases. V shed 4 bases and J 9 bases; nucleotides not matched to a gene: 2. Germline V gene data show CDR1 as SGHVS and CDR2 as FNYEAQ. The CDR3 has 12 amino acids. In DNA form, the CDR3 reads TGTGCCAGCAGCTCCACTAGCGGTGAGCAGTTCTTC. Amino acid sequence: CASSSTSGEQFF.

This sequence joins TRBV18 and TRBJ2-7, with no clear D. Trimming cost V 4 bases and J 3 bases, with 7 bases left between them. This CDR3 region has 12 residues. The V gene's germline CDR1 is KGHSH and CDR2 LQKENI. CDR3 sequence: CASSHSNYEQYF. As DNA, the CDR3 is TGTGCCAGCTCACACAGTAACTACGAGCAGTACTTC. The entire variable domain, with the rest obtained from reference TRBV18 and TRBJ2-7, is as follows: NAGVMQNPRHLVRRRGQEARLRCSPMKGHSHVYWYRQLPEEGLKFMVYLQKENIIDESGMPKERFSAEFPKEGPSILRIQQVVRGDSAAYFCASSHSNYEQYFGPGTRLTVT.

This sequence joins TRBV7-9 and TRBJ1-4, with D perhaps TRBD1 (5 bases). Germline V CDR1 and CDR2: SEHNR, FQNEAQ (reference sequence). Trimming took off 7 bases at V and 8 bases at J, with 17 bases between the two ends. CDR3 length: 14 amino acids. For the CDR3, the DNA is TGTGCCAGCACCACCACCCTGGGGGGAGAAAAACTGTTTTTT. The encoded protein is CASTTTLGGEKLFF.

In its sample, this clone ranks as medium-sized. The chain employs TRBV7-2 and TRBJ1-1; D may be TRBD1 (6 bases). Germline V gene sequence: CDR1 SGHTA, CDR2 FQGNSA. With 7 bases removed from V and 1 base from J, the gap between germline ends came to 10 bases. The CDR3 covers 13 residues. CDR3 amino acids: CASKWTENTEAFF. The CDR3 nucleotides read TGTGCCAGCAAATGGACAGAGAACACTGAAGCTTTCTTT. Full variable domain (remainder filled in from reference TRBV7-2 and TRBJ1-1): GAGVSQSPSNKVTEKGKDVELRCDPISGHTALYWYRQSLGQGLEFLIYFQGNSAPDKSGLPSDRFSAERTGGSVSTLTIQRTQQEDSAVYLCASKWTENTEAFFGQGTRLTVV.